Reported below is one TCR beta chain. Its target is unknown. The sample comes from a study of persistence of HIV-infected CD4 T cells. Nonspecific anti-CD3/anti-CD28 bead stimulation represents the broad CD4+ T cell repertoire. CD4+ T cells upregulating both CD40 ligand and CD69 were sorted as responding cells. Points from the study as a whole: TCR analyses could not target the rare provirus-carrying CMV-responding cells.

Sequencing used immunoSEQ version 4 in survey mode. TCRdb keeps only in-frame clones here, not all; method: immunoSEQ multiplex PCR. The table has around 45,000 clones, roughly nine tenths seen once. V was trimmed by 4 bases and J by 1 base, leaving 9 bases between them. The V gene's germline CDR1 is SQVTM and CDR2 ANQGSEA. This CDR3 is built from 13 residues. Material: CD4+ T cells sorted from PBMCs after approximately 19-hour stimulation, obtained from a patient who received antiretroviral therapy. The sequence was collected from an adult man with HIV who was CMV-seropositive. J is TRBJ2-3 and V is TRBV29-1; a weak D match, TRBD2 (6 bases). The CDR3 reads CSVVTGGTDTQYF. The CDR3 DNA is TGCAGCGTTGTAACGGGAGGCACAGATACGCAGTATTTT.